The rows below give T cell receptor beta chains drawn from one sample of a study of T cells in Graves' hyperthyroidism and ophthalmopathy. TCRdb fed the multiplex PCR reads into MiXCR, producing one record per CDR3 protein. The sample has more than 300,000 distinct CDR3 sequences; about 15% are singletons. The sample consisted of blood. The receptors were sampled from a woman in her thirties with Graves' hyperthyroidism. CDR3s include the opening cysteine and the closing phenylalanine or tryptophan.

V: TRBV19; J: TRBJ2-1; CDR3: CASSSTVGNEQFF
V: TRBV6-1; J: TRBJ2-3; CDR3: CASSEDVETDTQYF
V: TRBV18; J: TRBJ2-3; CDR3: CASSRRERHTDTQYF
V: TRBV27; J: TRBJ1-5; CDR3: CASGYGGRDQPQHF
V: TRBV28; J: TRBJ2-1; CDR3: CASTRDRGHNEQFF
V: TRBV29-1; J: TRBJ2-1; CDR3: CSVEVGGGNEQFF
V: TRBV11-2; J: TRBJ2-2; CDR3: CASRKGQGRDTGELFF
V: TRBV6-1; J: TRBJ1-4; CDR3: CASRPRGRGGTTNEKLFF
V: TRBV3-1; J: TRBJ2-3; CDR3: CASRRRGPDTQYF
V: TRBV28; J: TRBJ2-3; CDR3: CASIREGTWGTDTQYF
V: TRBV7-2; J: TRBJ1-5; CDR3: CASSLAGDTYQPQHF
V: TRBV12-3/TRBV12-4; J: TRBJ2-5; CDR3: CASSSTGFQETQYF
V: TRBV28; J: TRBJ2-1; CDR3: CASSRDRSYNEQFF
V: TRBV20-1; J: TRBJ1-1; CDR3: CSASGVLYTEAFF
V: TRBV24-1; J: TRBJ2-6; CDR3: CATARSPGANVLTF
V: TRBV2; J: TRBJ1-1; CDR3: CATRRGGPTEAFF
V: TRBV2; J: TRBJ2-4; CDR3: CASSEGGAKNIQYF
V: TRBV15; J: TRBJ2-7; CDR3: CATSLAGAKGSSYEQYF
V: TRBV20-1; J: TRBJ1-1; CDR3: CSAREVLWGTEAFF
V: TRBV29-1; J: TRBJ1-1; CDR3: CSVEIRGTEAFF